This TCR beta chain was captured by sequencing in a study of blood T cell repertoires in COVID-19. Using immunoSEQ multiplex PCR, the repertoire was profiled, and TCRdb retains in-frame clones only, with some absent. The table records over 90,000 clones, 84% of them present only once. CDR1 is MNHEY and CDR2 is SVGEGT in the germline V gene. The CDR3 contains 14 residues. With 2 bases removed from V and 9 bases from J, the gap between germline ends came to 14 bases. The rearrangement uses TRBV6-2 or TRBV6-3 and TRBJ2-1; D is possibly TRBD2 (7 bases). The sequence came from a man aged 40-49 years with active or convalescent COVID-19. The source material was peripheral blood. The CDR3 here is CASSYLGGPSEQFF. The DNA for the CDR3 is TGTGCCAGCAGTTACCTCGGGGGGCCTAGTGAGCAGTTCTTC.